This entry features one T cell receptor (beta chain) sequence. The data are from a study of cytotoxic CD8 clonotypes in ibrutinib-treated CLL. The CDR3 sequence is 15 residues long. Deletions cut 6 bases from V and 0 bases from J, with 15 bases between. Germline CDR1 reads ENHRY; CDR2 reads SYGVKD. Sequencing used immunoSEQ multiplex PCR; TCRdb keeps in-frame clones, though not all of them. The table records over 250,000 clones, about 72% of them present only once. The V and J genes are TRBV10-3 and TRBJ2-7, with D perhaps given as TRBD1 or TRBD2 (5 bases each). The sequences come from PBMCs, collected at disease progression, from a patient treated with ibrutinib. The source is a human donor with chronic lymphocytic leukemia. The CDR3 sequence: CAIRPAHGTSYEQYF. CDR3 DNA sequence: TGTGCCATCAGACCCGCCCACGGGACCTCCTACGAGCAGTACTTC.